This TCR beta chain is drawn from a study of OX40 agonist ivuxolimab in advanced cancers. Broader study findings: The average count of expanded clones was higher among CD8+ T cells than among CD4+.

Comments on this clone: What it recognizes is unknown.

Libraries were prepared by immunoSEQ multiplex PCR; TCRdb keeps only in-frame clonotypes and omits some of them. The data contain roughly 30,000 clones, approximately 91% of them singletons. Trimming removed 0 bases from V and 1 base from J; junction bases left unmatched: 9. CDR3 size: 18 residues. Looked up from germline, CDR1 is WNHNN and CDR2 is SYGVQD (reference sequence). The V gene is TRBV10-1, the J gene TRBJ1-1; 9 bases are a match to TRBD1. Sample: CD4+ or CD8+ T cells sorted from blood, taken in a trial of the OX40 agonist ivuxolimab. This sequence originates from an adult with an advanced solid tumor such as melanoma, head and neck, liver or kidney cancer. CDR3 loop: CASSESTGQGTPNTEAFF. The CDR3 nucleotides read TGCGCCAGCAGTGAGTCGACGGGACAGGGAACGCCGAACACTGAAGCTTTCTTT.